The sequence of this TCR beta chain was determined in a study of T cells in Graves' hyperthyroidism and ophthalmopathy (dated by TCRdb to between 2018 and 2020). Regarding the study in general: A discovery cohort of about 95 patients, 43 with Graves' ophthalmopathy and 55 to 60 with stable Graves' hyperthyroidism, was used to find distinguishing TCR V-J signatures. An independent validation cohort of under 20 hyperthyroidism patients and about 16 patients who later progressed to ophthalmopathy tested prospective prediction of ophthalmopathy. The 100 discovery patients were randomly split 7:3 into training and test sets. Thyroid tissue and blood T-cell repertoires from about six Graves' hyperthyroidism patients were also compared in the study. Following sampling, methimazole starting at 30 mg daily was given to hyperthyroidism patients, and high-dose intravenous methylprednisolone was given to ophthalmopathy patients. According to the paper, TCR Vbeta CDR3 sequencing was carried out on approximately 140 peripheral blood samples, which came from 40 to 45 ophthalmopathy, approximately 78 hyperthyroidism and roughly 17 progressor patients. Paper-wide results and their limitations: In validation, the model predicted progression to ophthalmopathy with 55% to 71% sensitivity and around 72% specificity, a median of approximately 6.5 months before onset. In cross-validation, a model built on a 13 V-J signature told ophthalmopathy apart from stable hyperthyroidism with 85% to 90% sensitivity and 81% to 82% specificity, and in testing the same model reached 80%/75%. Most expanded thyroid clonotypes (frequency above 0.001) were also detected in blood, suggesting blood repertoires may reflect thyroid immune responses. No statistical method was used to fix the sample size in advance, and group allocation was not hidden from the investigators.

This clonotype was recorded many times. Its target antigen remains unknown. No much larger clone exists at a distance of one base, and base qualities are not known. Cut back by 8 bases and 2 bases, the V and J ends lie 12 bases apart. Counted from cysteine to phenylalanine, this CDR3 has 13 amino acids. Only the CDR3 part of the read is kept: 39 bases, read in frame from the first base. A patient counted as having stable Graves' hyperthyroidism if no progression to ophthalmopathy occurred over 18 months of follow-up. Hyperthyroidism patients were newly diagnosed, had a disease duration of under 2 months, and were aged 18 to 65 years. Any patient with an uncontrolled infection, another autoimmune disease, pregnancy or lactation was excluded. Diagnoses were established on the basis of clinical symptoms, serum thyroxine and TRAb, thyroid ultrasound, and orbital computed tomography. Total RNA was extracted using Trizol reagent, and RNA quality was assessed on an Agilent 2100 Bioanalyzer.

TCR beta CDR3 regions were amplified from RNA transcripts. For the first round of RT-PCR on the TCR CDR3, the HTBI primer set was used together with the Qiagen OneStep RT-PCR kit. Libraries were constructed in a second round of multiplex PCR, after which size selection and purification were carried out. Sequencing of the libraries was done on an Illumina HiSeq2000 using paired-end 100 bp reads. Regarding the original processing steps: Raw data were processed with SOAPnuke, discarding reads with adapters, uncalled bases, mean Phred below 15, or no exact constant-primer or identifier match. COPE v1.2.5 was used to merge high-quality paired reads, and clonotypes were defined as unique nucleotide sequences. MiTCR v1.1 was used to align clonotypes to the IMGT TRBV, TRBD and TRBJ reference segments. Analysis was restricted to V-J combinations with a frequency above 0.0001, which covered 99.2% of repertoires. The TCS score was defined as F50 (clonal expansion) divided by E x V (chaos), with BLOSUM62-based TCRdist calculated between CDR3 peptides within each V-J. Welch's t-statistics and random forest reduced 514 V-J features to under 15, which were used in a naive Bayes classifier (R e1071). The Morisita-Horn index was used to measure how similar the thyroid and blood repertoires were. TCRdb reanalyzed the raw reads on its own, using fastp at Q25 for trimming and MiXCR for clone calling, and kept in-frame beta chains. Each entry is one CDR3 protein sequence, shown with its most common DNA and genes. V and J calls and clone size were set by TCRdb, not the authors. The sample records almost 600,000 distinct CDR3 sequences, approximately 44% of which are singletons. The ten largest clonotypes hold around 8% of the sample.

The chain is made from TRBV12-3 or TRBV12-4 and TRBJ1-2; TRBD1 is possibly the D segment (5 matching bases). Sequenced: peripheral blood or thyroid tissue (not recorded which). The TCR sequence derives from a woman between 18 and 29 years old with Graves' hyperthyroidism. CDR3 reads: CASGQDKNYGYTF. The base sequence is TGTGCCAGCGGCCAGGACAAGAACTATGGCTACACCTTC.